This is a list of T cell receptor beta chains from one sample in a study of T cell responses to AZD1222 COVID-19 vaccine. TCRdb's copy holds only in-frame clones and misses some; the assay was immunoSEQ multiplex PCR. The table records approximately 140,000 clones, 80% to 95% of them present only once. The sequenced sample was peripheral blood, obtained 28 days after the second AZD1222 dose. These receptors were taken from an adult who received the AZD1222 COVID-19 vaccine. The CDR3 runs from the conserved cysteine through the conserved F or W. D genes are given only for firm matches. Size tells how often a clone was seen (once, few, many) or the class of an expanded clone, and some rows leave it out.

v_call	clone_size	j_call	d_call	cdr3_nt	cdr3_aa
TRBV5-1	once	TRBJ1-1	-	TGCGCCAGCAGCTTGGCCACCAGGGAGGGCACTGAAGCTTTCTTT	CASSLATREGTEAFF
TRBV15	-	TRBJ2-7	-	TGTGCCACCAGCACTGGAGGGGGGAGCGGGGCAACCTACGAGCAGTACTTC	CATSTGGGSGATYEQYF
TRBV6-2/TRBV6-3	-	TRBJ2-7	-	TGTGCCAGCAGCCAACTAGGCGAGCAGTACTTC	CASSQLGEQYF
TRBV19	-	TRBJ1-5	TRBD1	TGTGCCACCCAGTCCTGGGACAGGGGTTTTCAGCCCCAGCATTTT	CATQSWDRGFQPQHF
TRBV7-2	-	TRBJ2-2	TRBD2	TGTGCCAGCAGCCCACGCCCTAGCGGGAGTCCCGGGGAGCTGTTTTTT	CASSPRPSGSPGELFF
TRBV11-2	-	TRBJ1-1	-	TGTGCCAGCAGCTTATTTGGAGGACAGATGAACACTGAAGCTTTCTTT	CASSLFGGQMNTEAFF
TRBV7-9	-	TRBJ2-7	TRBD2	TGTGCCACGGGGGGGACTAGCGGGAGGAAGATACAGTACTTC	CATGGTSGRKIQYF
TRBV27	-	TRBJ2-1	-	TGTGCCAGCAGATCGACTAGTTTCCGATTCGATGAGCAGTTCTTC	CASRSTSFRFDEQFF
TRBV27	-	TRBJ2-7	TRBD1	TGTGCCAGCAGTTTCCACAGGGGGCGAACTCCAAGCTCCTACGAGCAGTACTTC	CASSFHRGRTPSSYEQYF
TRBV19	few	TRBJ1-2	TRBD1	TGTGCCAGTGGAGGACAGGGTAACTATGGCTACACCTTC	CASGGQGNYGYTF
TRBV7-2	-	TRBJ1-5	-	TGTGCCAGCAGCTTATTTGGGTTGGGGGATCAGCCCCAGCATTTT	CASSLFGLGDQPQHF
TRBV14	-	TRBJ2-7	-	TGTGCCAGCAGCCAAGCGGATAGGTTAATGTACGAGCAGTACTTC	CASSQADRLMYEQYF
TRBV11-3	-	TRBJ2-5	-	TGTGCCAGCAGCCCCCCCTCGGGGGAGACCCAGTACTTC	CASSPPSGETQYF
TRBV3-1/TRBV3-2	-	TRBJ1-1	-	TGTGCCAGCAGCCCCCCCTGGGAGACTGAAGCTTTCTTT	CASSPPWETEAFF
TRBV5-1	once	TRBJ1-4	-	TGCGCCAGCAGCAGTGCAGGGAGGTTCGCTAATGAAAAACTGTTTTTT	CASSSAGRFANEKLFF
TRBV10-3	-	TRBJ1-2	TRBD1	TGTGCCATCAGTGAACTGGGGGGACAGGACTATGGCTACACCTTC	CAISELGGQDYGYTF
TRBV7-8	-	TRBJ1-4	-	TGTGCCAGCAGCGCAAGGGAACAGTTCAATGAAAAACTGTTTTTT	CASSAREQFNEKLFF
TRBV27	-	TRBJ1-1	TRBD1	TGTGCCAGCACAGGGGGTTTCAGTGAAGCTTTCTTT	CASTGGFSEAFF
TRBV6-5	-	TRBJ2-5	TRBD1	TGTGCCAGCAAGGCCTCCGGGACAGGGTCACGGACCCAGTACTTC	CASKASGTGSRTQYF
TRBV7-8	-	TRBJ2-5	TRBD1	TGTGCCAGCAGCAAAGGACAGGTTGAAGAGACCCAGTACTTC	CASSKGQVEETQYF
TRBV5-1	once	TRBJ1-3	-	TGCGCCAGCAGCTTATATCCGGTGAGCTCTGGAAACACCATATATTTT	CASSLYPVSSGNTIYF
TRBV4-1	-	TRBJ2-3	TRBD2	TGCGCCAGCAGCCACCTAGCGGGAGGGGATACCATCACAGATACGCAGTATTTT	CASSHLAGGDTITDTQYF
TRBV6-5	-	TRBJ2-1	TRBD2	TGTGCCAGCAGTTACCTTCCTAGCGGGAATGAGCAGTTCTTC	CASSYLPSGNEQFF
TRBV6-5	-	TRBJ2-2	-	TGTGCCAGCAGTTTTCGGGTCCTCACCGGGGAGCTGTTTTTT	CASSFRVLTGELFF
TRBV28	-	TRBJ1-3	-	TGTGCCAGCACCCATAGCAACTCTGGAAACACCATATATTTT	CASTHSNSGNTIYF
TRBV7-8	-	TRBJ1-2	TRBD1	TGTGCCAGCAGCTTGGTGGCAGGGGGCGGTTACACCTTC	CASSLVAGGGYTF
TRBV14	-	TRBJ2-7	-	TGTGCCAGCAGCCAAGCACAGGGATCGGGCGACGAGCAGTACTTC	CASSQAQGSGDEQYF
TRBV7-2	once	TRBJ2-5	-	TGTGCCAGCAGCTGGTCGAGTTTGGGAGAGACCCAGTACTTC	CASSWSSLGETQYF
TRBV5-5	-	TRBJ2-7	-	TGTGCCAGCAGCTTGTGGTTATACGAGCAGTACTTC	CASSLWLYEQYF